This T cell receptor (beta chain) was profiled in a study of T cell repertoires in cytomegalovirus infection. Study-wide background: Recently identified HLA-C-restricted and well-studied HLA-B-restricted CMV epitopes were used. Public TCR beta signatures were indicative of both CMV infection and a matching HLA type.

From germline, CDR1 is SEHNR and CDR2 FQNEAQ (reference sequence). This CDR3 region has 17 residues. With 1 base clipped from V and 1 base from J, the junction kept 4 bases outside the gene matches. General study points: Clonotypes of TCR beta that were HLA-C-restricted and CMV-specific dominated the ex vivo response.

TCRdb independently ran MiXCR on the reads; one entry per CDR3 protein. The sample lists roughly 220,000 distinct CDR3 sequences, around two fifths occurring once. This clonotype turned up a few times. Its matching antigen is unknown. The origin of this receptor is a human donor in good health (CMV status not recorded). Some clones in this sample may be carry-over from other donors' samples. The chain is built from TRBV7-9 and TRBJ1-5; TRBD1 aligns across 10 bases. The source was CD8+ T cells from cultured PBMCs, collected from culture after CMV antigen stimulation. DNA for the CDR3: TGTGCCAGCAGCTTAGGGACAGGGGGAGGAAGCAATCAGCCCCAGCATTTT. Amino acids: CASSLGTGGGSNQPQHF. Complete variable domain (other parts from reference TRBV7-9 and TRBJ1-5): DTGVSQNPRHKITKRGQNVTFRCDPISEHNRLYWYRQTLGQGPEFLTYFQNEAQLEKSRLLSDRFSAERPKGSFSTLEIQRTEQGDSAMYLCASSLGTGGGSNQPQHFGDGTRLSIL.